In its sample, the clone carrying this T cell receptor (beta chain) was seen once. This CDR3 comprises 16 residues. V lost 0 bases and J lost 6; bases outside the gene matches: 11. From germline, CDR1 is GTSNPN and CDR2 SVGIG (reference sequence). These data belong to a study of blood T cell repertoires in COVID-19. The overall study: T cells, B-cell-depleted T cells, or PBMCs supplied cDNA or gDNA.

Only in-frame clones appear in the TCRdb table, and some are missing; sequencing was by immunoSEQ multiplex PCR. Counted here are some 190,000 clones, approximately 90% occurring once; the ten biggest clones make up 4% to 5.5%. This chain uses TRBV30 with TRBJ1-5; 7 bases fit TRBD1. This sequence was found in a human donor in a cohort sampled during active COVID-19. Material for sequencing was peripheral blood. CDR3 nucleotide sequence: TGTGCCTGGAGTGTAATAGGGGGCGCAGGTTCTCAGCCCCAGCATTTT. Its translation is CAWSVIGGAGSQPQHF.